The 7 T cell receptor beta chains given below trace back to one sample, sequenced in a study of identical twins. Each CDR3 protein gets one entry after TCRdb re-called the 5' RACE reads with MiXCR. The table has about 890,000 distinct CDR3 sequences, approximately 13% seen once. This sample also belongs to another study, concerning yellow fever vaccine responses in identical twins.

The sequenced sample was PBMCs. The receptors stem from a woman aged 18-29 years in good health.

This clonotype has more than one count but fewer than ten. This chain uses TRBV12-3 or TRBV12-4 with TRBJ2-7; D is possibly TRBD2 (6 bases). V shed 8 bases and J shed 0 bases, with 17 bases lying between them. The CDR3 runs 15 residues. The CDR3 sequence is CASGGAAALSYEQYF. For the CDR3, the DNA is TGTGCCAGCGGAGGGGCGGCAGCCCTCTCCTACGAGCAGTACTTC.

The gene calls are TRBV12-3 or TRBV12-4 and TRBJ2-7, with 9 bases that match TRBD2. The CDR3 sequence is 14 residues long. V trimming: 7 bases; J trimming: 3 bases; junction bases outside the gene matches: 7. CDR3 nucleotide sequence: TGTGCCAGCAATATAGCGGGAGTGGTCTACGAGCAGTACTTC. Protein sequence: CASNIAGVVYEQYF.

This clonotype was detected a few times. This chain uses TRBV3-1 with TRBJ2-1; possibly TRBD2 for D (6 bases). Germline CDR1 LGHDT, CDR2 YNNKEL (reference sequence). The ends were cut back, 0 bases at V and 8 bases at J, with 14 bases in the middle. CDR3 size: 15 residues. The CDR3 region has the DNA TGTGCCAGCAGCCAAGATTCGCGGGGTTTCGATGAGCAGTTCTTC. It yields the protein CASSQDSRGFDEQFF.

This clonotype was observed at least ten times. This chain connects TRBV9 to TRBJ1-1; D is undetermined. Trimming stripped 3 bases from V and 6 bases from J, with 9 bases between. CDR3 length: 12 amino acids. The germline V gene encodes CDR1 SGDLS and CDR2 YYNGEE. CDR3 DNA sequence: TGTGCCAGCAGCGCACTGGGTCCTGAAGCTTTCTTT. Translating gives CASSALGPEAFF. Together with reference TRBV9 and TRBJ1-1, the CDR3 gives the full variable domain: DSGVTQTPKHLITATGQRVTLRCSPRSGDLSVYWYQQSLDQGLQFLIQYYNGEERAKGNILERFSAQQFPDLHSELNLSSLELGDSALYFCASSALGPEAFFGQGTRLTVV.

V is TRBV12-3 or TRBV12-4 and J is TRBJ1-6; possible D gene TRBD1, 5 bases. The CDR3 totals 15 residues. The V gene lost 4 bases and the J gene lost 9 bases, with 16 bases spanning the gap. CDR3 sequence reads: CASSYTGAKSSPLHF. In DNA, the CDR3 is TGTGCCAGCAGTTATACAGGTGCCAAAAGTTCACCCCTCCACTTT.

The V gene is TRBV25-1, the J gene TRBJ2-5; 7 positions match TRBD1. V was pared by 0 bases and J by 7 bases, with 8 bases of the junction left unmatched. CDR1 is MGHDK, CDR2 SYGVNS, per germline. This CDR3 is built from 15 residues. The CDR3 DNA follows: TGTGCCAGCAGTGAATATGACAGGGTTCGAGCGACCCAGTACTTC. Protein: CASSEYDRVRATQYF. The full variable domain, in which reference TRBV25-1 and TRBJ2-5 provide the parts outside the CDR3, is EADIYQTPRYLVIGTGKKITLECSQTMGHDKMYWYQQDPGMELHLIHYSYGVNSTEKGDLSSESTVSRIRTEHFPLTLESARPSHTSQYLCASSEYDRVRATQYFGPGTRLLVL.

This clonotype was observed at least ten times. This chain joins TRBV14 and TRBJ2-1, with 7 bases lining up with TRBD2. The CDR3 sequence is 12 residues long. V lost 3 bases to trimming and J lost 16 bases; unmatched junction nucleotides: 9. Germline V lookup: CDR1 SGHDN, CDR2 FVKESK. The CDR3 loop reads CASSQGLRELFF. CDR3 DNA: TGTGCCAGCAGCCAGGGATTGCGGGAGCTTTTCTTC.